This T cell receptor beta chain was sequenced during a study of shared clonotypes between healthy human individuals. About the research overall: Used for every donor were three CD4 naive, three CD4 memory, two CD8 naive and one CD8 memory plate.

Original processing notes: ImmunoSEQ junction-only sequences lacked quality scores, so their filtering differed. TCRdb keeps only in-frame clones here, not all; method: immunoSEQ multiplex PCR. V and J calls and clone size are given by that table; D and trimming were obtained from the DNA. The table includes roughly 720,000 clones, about 92% detected once. The germline CDR1 and CDR2 sequences are MNHEY and SVGAGI. V was cut by 0 bases and J by 9 bases, with 14 bases left in between. The CDR3 is 14 amino acids. This TCR was recovered from a man between 18 and 35 years old in good health. Some clones in this sample may be carry-over from other donors' samples. Specimen: memory CD8+ T cells from PBMCs. Documented subset: CD45RO+ cells pooled with CCR7-negative TemRA cells. The chain combines TRBV6-5 with TRBJ1-1; possible D gene TRBD1, 5 bases. The CDR3 DNA reads TGTGCCAGCAGTTACTCGAGTCGGGCAGGGCAAGCTTTCTTT. Its protein is CASSYSSRAGQAFF.